Following are 28 T cell receptor beta chains from one sample sequenced in a study of shared T cell receptors in the human thymus. Clones were sequenced by immunoSEQ multiplex PCR, and TCRdb holds only the in-frame ones, with some missing. The profile shows hundreds of thousands of clones, around nine tenths of them singletons. This sample also appeared in a second study, on human thymus T cells.

The sequenced sample was thymocytes. These receptor sequences come from a boy less than two years old with a congenital heart defect.

The chain uses TRBV5-1 and TRBJ1-2; 8 nucleotides match TRBD1. The CDR3 extends over 18 amino acids. Germline lookup yields CDR1 SGHRS and CDR2 YFSETQ. With V trimmed by 5 bases and J by 3 bases, 18 bases remained unmatched. The CDR3 sequence is CASRIDRDRPFPDYGYTF. CDR3 in DNA: TGCGCCAGCAGGATAGACCGGGACAGGCCTTTCCCTGACTATGGCTACACCTTC.

In its sample, this clone was seen once. The chain is built from TRBV15 and TRBJ2-7, with 13 bases aligning to TRBD2. The CDR3 is made up of 16 amino acids. Germline trimming cut 2 bases from V and 3 bases from J; bases unmatched to any gene: 4. Germline CDR1 and CDR2: LNHNV and YYDKDF (reference sequence). CDR3 sequence reads: CATSRKTSGRLYEQYF. The DNA of the CDR3 is TGTGCCACCAGCAGAAAGACTAGCGGGAGGCTCTACGAGCAGTACTTC.

CDR3 in amino acids: CASSSAGRETQYF. CDR3 DNA sequence: TGTGCCAGCAGCTCAGCAGGCCGGGAGACCCAGTACTTC. The chain is built from TRBV11-3 and TRBJ2-5; D not resolved. This CDR3 has 13 residues. V was trimmed by 4 bases and J by 5 bases, leaving 11 bases between them. CDR1 SGHNT and CDR2 YENEEA come from the germline V gene.

The chain joins TRBV7-9 to TRBJ2-7; 9 bases are a match to TRBD1. The germline gives CDR1 SEHNR, CDR2 FQNEAQ (reference sequence). This CDR3 spans 18 amino acids. The ends lost 1 base at V and 3 bases at J; junction bases unmatched: 13. CDR3 sequence reads: CASSLVGTGPTIRYEQYF. The CDR3, as DNA: TGTGCCAGCAGCTTAGTTGGGACAGGGCCTACTATCCGCTACGAGCAGTACTTC.

The chain joins TRBV27 to TRBJ2-1; weak D call: TRBD2 (5 bases). This CDR3 contains 15 residues. The V and J ends lost 3 bases and 7 bases respectively, with 16 bases between them. CDR1 MNHEY and CDR2 SMNVEV come from the germline V gene (reference sequence). DNA for the CDR3: TGTGCCAGCAGTTTGTCGGGGATGGGAAGGAATGAGCAGTTCTTC. As protein: CASSLSGMGRNEQFF.

This clone was seen a few times. This chain links TRBV5-1 with TRBJ2-6; D possibly corresponds to TRBD2 (5 bases). The V end lost 2 bases, the J end lost 2 bases, and 8 bases lay between the germline ends. CDR1 and CDR2 from the germline V gene are SGHRS and YFSETQ. This CDR3 region has 15 residues. DNA of the CDR3: TGCGCCAGCAGCTTAGCGGCGGCTGGGGCCAACGTCCTGACTTTC. Translation gives CASSLAAAGANVLTF.

The CDR3 DNA is TGTGCCAGCAGGACCTGGGGGGGGGCGGTCAATCAGCCCCAGCATTTT. It specifies CASRTWGGAVNQPQHF. The chain recombines TRBV19 with TRBJ1-5; perhaps TRBD1 as D (6 bases). Germline-derived CDR1 and CDR2 are LNHDA and SQIVND (reference sequence). The CDR3 totals 16 residues. V was cut by 9 bases and J by 3 bases, with 21 bases left in between. Drawing the rest from reference TRBV19 and TRBJ1-5, the complete variable domain is DGGITQSPKYLFRKEGQNVTLSCEQNLNHDAMYWYRQDPGQGLRLIYYSQIVNDFQKGDIAEGYSVSREKKESFPLTVTSAQKNPTAFYLCASRTWGGAVNQPQHFGDGTRLSIL.

V and J are TRBV27 and TRBJ1-2, with 10 bases fitting TRBD1. The length of the CDR3 is 15 residues. With V trimmed by 3 bases and J by 7 bases, 8 bases remained unmatched. Germline values: CDR1 MNHEY, CDR2 SMNVEV (reference sequence). This CDR3 is CASSFPGQGFPGYTF. The CDR3 nucleotides are TGTGCCAGCAGTTTTCCGGGACAGGGGTTTCCTGGCTACACCTTC.

The chain joins TRBV30 to TRBJ2-7; maybe TRBD2 (5 bases). Looked up from germline, CDR1 is GTSNPN and CDR2 is SVGIG (reference sequence). The CDR3 is 12 amino acids. Trimming removed 2 bases at V and 5 bases at J, with 10 bases between. As DNA, the CDR3 is TGTGCCTGGAGTCCGCTAGCCAACGAGCAGTACTTC. Its translation: CAWSPLANEQYF. The full variable domain, its missing parts supplied by reference TRBV30 and TRBJ2-7, is SQTIHQWPATLVQPVGSPLSLECTVEGTSNPNLYWYRQAAGRGLQLLFYSVGIGQISSEVPQNLSASRPQDRQFILSSKKLLLSDSGFYLCAWSPLANEQYFGPGTRLTVT.

This clone came up once. The chain combines TRBV7-9 with TRBJ2-4; TRBD2 matches 7 bases. This CDR3 comprises 11 residues. Germline V lookup: CDR1 SEHNR, CDR2 FQNEAQ (reference sequence). With 1 base clipped from V and 15 bases from J, the junction kept 3 bases outside the gene matches. The CDR3 is CASSLGREGYF. CDR3 bases: TGTGCCAGCAGCTTAGGGAGGGAGGGGTACTTC.

The J gene is TRBJ2-7, the V gene TRBV11-2; 10 bases map to TRBD2. The J segment lost 3 bases and the V segment lost 6 bases, leaving 5 bases of the junction unmatched. The CDR3 totals 14 residues. Per the germline V gene, CDR1 is SGHAT and CDR2 is FQNNGV. The CDR3 nucleotides are TGTGCCAGCAGTTCCGGGACTAGCGACTACGAGCAGTACTTC. Translation gives CASSSGTSDYEQYF. Full variable domain (remainder filled in from reference TRBV11-2 and TRBJ2-7): EAGVAQSPRYKIIEKRQSVAFWCNPISGHATLYWYQQILGQGPKLLIQFQNNGVVDDSQLPKDRFSAERLKGVDSTLKIQPAKLEDSAVYLCASSSGTSDYEQYFGPGTRLTVT.

The chain has TRBV18 and TRBJ2-4; D is ambiguous. This CDR3 comprises 14 residues. The germline gives CDR1 KGHSH, CDR2 LQKENI. V dropped 3 bases and J dropped 0 bases, with 6 bases sitting between them. For the CDR3, the DNA is TGTGCCAGCTCACCCCCGGTAGCCAAAAACATTCAGTACTTC. Protein product: CASSPPVAKNIQYF. Filled out from reference TRBV18 and TRBJ2-4, the complete variable domain reads NAGVMQNPRHLVRRRGQEARLRCSPMKGHSHVYWYRQLPEEGLKFMVYLQKENIIDESGMPKERFSAEFPKEGPSILRIQQVVRGDSAAYFCASSPPVAKNIQYFGAGTRLSVL.

The V gene is TRBV4-3, the J gene TRBJ2-1, with 7 nucleotides matching TRBD2. CDR3 length equals 15 residues. Looked up from germline, CDR1 is LGHNA and CDR2 is YSLEER. V lost 2 bases to trimming and J lost 5 bases; unmatched junction nucleotides: 6. The chain's CDR3 is CASSQREDGNNEQFF. Here the CDR3 DNA reads TGCGCCAGCAGCCAACGGGAGGATGGAAACAATGAGCAGTTCTTC.

The chain links TRBV5-6 to TRBJ2-1, with a possible D match to TRBD2 (5 bases). This CDR3 has 11 residues. CDR1 is SGHDT, CDR2 YYEEEE, per germline. V gave up 2 bases and J gave up 14 bases, with 11 bases separating them. CDR3 sequence: CASSFNGNEFF. CDR3 DNA: TGTGCCAGCAGCTTCAACGGGAACGAGTTCTTC.

The rearrangement uses TRBV5-1 and TRBJ2-1, with 8 bases lining up with TRBD2. CDR1 and CDR2 from the germline V gene are SGHRS and YFSETQ. This CDR3 is 16 amino acids long. Germline trimming cut 2 bases from V and 3 bases from J; bases unmatched to any gene: 7. The CDR3 region has the DNA TGCGCCAGCAGCTTCCGAGCGGGAGAGGTCTACAATGAGCAGTTCTTC. This sequence encodes CASSFRAGEVYNEQFF.

This clone occurred once. The chain is built from TRBV5-1 and TRBJ2-5, with TRBD2 identical over 11 bases. The V gene's germline CDR1 is SGHRS and CDR2 YFSETQ. After removal of 0 bases from V and 5 bases from J, the junction contained 9 bases not matched to a gene. This CDR3 has 17 residues. The chain's CDR3 is CASSLEGSGRADETQYF. The CDR3 DNA reads TGCGCCAGCAGCTTGGAGGGTAGCGGGAGGGCCGATGAGACCCAGTACTTC. Using reference TRBV5-1 and TRBJ2-5 for the parts outside the CDR3, the full variable domain is KAGVTQTPRYLIKTRGQQVTLSCSPISGHRSVSWYQQTPGQGLQFLFEYFSETQRNKGNFPGRFSGRQFSNSRSEMNVSTLELGDSALYLCASSLEGSGRADETQYFGPGTRLLVL.

CDR3 in DNA: TGTGCCAGCAGTTTGGTCCGGGAGTCTTTCTTT. This encodes CASSLVRESFF. The chain employs TRBV28 and TRBJ1-1; D unclear. The length of the CDR3 is 11 residues. The germline V gene has CDR1 MDHEN and CDR2 SYDVKM. Trimming pared 3 bases from V and 12 bases from J, leaving 11 bases between.

This clone appeared a few times. V usage is TRBV4-2 and J usage is TRBJ2-1, with D perhaps matching TRBD1 (7 bases). The length of the CDR3 is 19 residues. Germline CDR1 reads LGHNA; CDR2 reads YNFKEQ. The ends were cut back, 1 base at V and 1 base at J, with 20 bases in the middle. The CDR3 reads CASSQGTFCGTASYNEQFF. CDR3 bases: TGTGCCAGCAGCCAAGGAACATTTTGCGGGACAGCGTCCTACAATGAGCAGTTCTTC.

Comments on this clone: One end of the junction varies from germline; a read error may be responsible. The chain recombines TRBV7-2 with TRBJ1-2; possibly TRBD1 for D (5 bases). The V gene's germline CDR1 is SGHTA and CDR2 FQGNSA. The CDR3 length is 11 residues. The CDR3 nucleotides read TGTGCCAGCAGCTTAGGAGCAGGGAGGCAATTC. This codes for CASSLGAGRQF.

The chain links TRBV27 to TRBJ1-2; D not resolved. The CDR3 length is 11 residues. Trimming removed 3 bases at V and 8 bases at J, with 7 bases between. In germline, CDR1 is MNHEY, CDR2 SMNVEV (reference sequence). CDR3 DNA sequence: TGTGCCAGCAGTTTGACGAGGGGCTACACCTTC. It translates to CASSLTRGYTF.

This chain joins TRBV13 and TRBJ2-2, with 7 bases fitting TRBD1. The CDR3 extends over 16 amino acids. J lost 2 bases, V lost 6 bases, and 9 bases had no gene match. The V gene's germline CDR1 is PRHDT and CDR2 FYEKMQ (reference sequence). CDR3 coding DNA: TGTGCCAGCAGTTCTCGGACAGGATCCAACACCGGGGAGCTGTTTTTT. It encodes CASSSRTGSNTGELFF.

The rearrangement uses TRBV5-1 and TRBJ2-6; tentatively, D is TRBD2 (5 bases). Germline CDR1 and CDR2: SGHRS and YFSETQ. The CDR3 contains 19 residues. The germline V and J ends were trimmed by 4 bases and 6 bases, with 26 bases remaining between them. The chain's CDR3 is CASSLVRGAANVVANVLTF. CDR3 nucleotides: TGCGCCAGCAGCCTGGTCAGAGGAGCGGCAAACGTTGTGGCCAACGTCCTGACTTTC.

The chain couples TRBV27 to TRBJ2-3; 9 nucleotides align to TRBD2. V was pared by 5 bases and J by 2 bases, with 8 bases of the junction left unmatched. Germline V lookup: CDR1 MNHEY, CDR2 SMNVEV (reference sequence). The CDR3 sequence is 16 residues long. The chain's CDR3 is CASSPSSGMDTDTQYF. The CDR3 region has the DNA TGTGCCAGCAGTCCCTCTAGCGGGATGGACACAGATACGCAGTATTTT.

The chain uses TRBV28 and TRBJ2-2; no reliable D call. The CDR3 sequence is 12 residues long. Trimming left V 10 bases short and J 4 bases short, with 10 bases between. Germline V gives CDR1 MDHEN, CDR2 SYDVKM. The CDR3, as DNA: TGTGCCACCGAAGACTCCACCGGGGAGCTGTTTTTT. It codes for CATEDSTGELFF.

This sequence joins TRBV7-6 and TRBJ2-3; 8 positions agree with TRBD2. Losses at the gene ends were 8 bases for V and 3 bases for J; bases not matched to a gene: 10. The V gene's germline CDR1 is SGHVS and CDR2 FNYEAQ. The CDR3 is 15 residues long. The CDR3 sequence: CASSARERGTDTQYF. The CDR3 region has the DNA TGTGCCAGCTCAGCTCGGGAGCGGGGGACAGATACGCAGTATTTT.

This rearrangement joins TRBV19 to TRBJ2-5, with a tentative D call TRBD2 (6 bases). The CDR3 loop spans 11 amino acids. Looked up from germline, CDR1 is LNHDA and CDR2 is SQIVND (reference sequence). V gave up 9 bases and J gave up 5 bases, with 10 bases separating them. As DNA, the CDR3 is TGTGCCAGCGGAGGGCGGGAGACCCAGTACTTC. Amino acids: CASGGRETQYF. The variable domain in full, completed from reference TRBV19 and TRBJ2-5, reads DGGITQSPKYLFRKEGQNVTLSCEQNLNHDAMYWYRQDPGQGLRLIYYSQIVNDFQKGDIAEGYSVSREKKESFPLTVTSAQKNPTAFYLCASGGRETQYFGPGTRLLVL.

V usage is TRBV5-1 and J usage is TRBJ2-5, with D possibly matching TRBD1 (5 bases). The J call may not be correct, given that the DNA end is closer to TRBJ2-7. The germline V gene encodes CDR1 SGHRS and CDR2 YFSETQ. The CDR3 is 13 amino acids. CDR3 protein: CASSLATGYEQYF. CDR3 sequence (DNA): TGCGCCAGCAGCTTGGCCACAGGTTACGAGCAGTACTTC.

This clone was seen only once. The chain recombines TRBV6-6 with TRBJ1-2; a weak D match, TRBD1 (6 bases). Looked up from germline, CDR1 is MNHNY and CDR2 is SVGAGI (reference sequence). This CDR3 has 13 residues. V lost 8 bases and J lost 3, with 13 bases in between. CDR3 sequence: CASRDKNDYGYTF. In DNA, the CDR3 is TGTGCCAGCCGGGACAAAAACGACTATGGCTACACCTTC.